This entry concerns a single T cell receptor beta chain. This entry comes from a study of blood T cell repertoires in COVID-19. Libraries were prepared by immunoSEQ multiplex PCR; TCRdb keeps only in-frame clonotypes and omits some of them. The sample consists of 170,000 or so clones, about 89% of them appearing once. The CDR3 totals 18 residues. Germline CDR1 reads SGDLS; CDR2 reads YYNGEE. V lost 3 bases to trimming and J lost 0 bases; unmatched junction nucleotides: 11. The source material was peripheral blood. This rearrangement joins TRBV9 to TRBJ1-4, with 7 bases lining up with TRBD1. The sequence was obtained from a man aged 18-30 years who had recovered from COVID-19. CDR3 coding DNA: TGTGCCAGCAGCGAGACAGGGATAAAAGGGGCAACTAATGAAAAACTGTTTTTT. Protein sequence: CASSETGIKGATNEKLFF.